One sample yielded the 8 T cell receptor beta chains listed below, sequenced in a study of cytomegalovirus exposure and HLA in healthy donors. Assay: immunoSEQ multiplex PCR; the TCRdb copy retains only in-frame clones and omits some. The sample lists about 150,000 clones; around 84% were seen once. The sequencing sample was made of PBMCs. These receptor sequences come from a human donor in good health.

V usage is TRBV6-1 and J usage is TRBJ2-7; 12 bases agree with TRBD2. Germline CDR1 reads MNHNS; CDR2 reads SASEGT. The length of the CDR3 is 14 residues. V lost 4 bases, J lost 9 bases, and 7 bases stayed unmatched. The CDR3 DNA sequence: TGTGCCAGCAGTGTGCCGGGACTAGCGGGTAGGCAGTACTTC. Protein: CASSVPGLAGRQYF.

This chain uses TRBV5-6 with TRBJ1-4; D is uncertain. CDR3 length equals 13 residues. Germline CDR1 reads SGHDT; CDR2 reads YYEEEE. Trimming took 1 base from V and 8 from J, leaving 9 bases between them. The CDR3 DNA reads as TGTGCCAGCAGCTTGAAGGGCGGGGAAAAACTGTTTTTT. This translates into CASSLKGGEKLFF.

V is TRBV28 and J is TRBJ2-1, with a tentative D call TRBD2 (6 bases). Germline lookup yields CDR1 MDHEN and CDR2 SYDVKM. V lost 5 bases to trimming and J lost 8 bases, with 10 bases between them. The CDR3 spans 12 residues. CDR3 nucleotide sequence: TGTGCCAGCAGTAGCGGGTGGTATGAGCAGTTCTTC. This codes for CASSSGWYEQFF.

V and J are TRBV11-2 and TRBJ1-2; tentative D call: TRBD1 (5 bases). Trimming left V 5 bases short and J 0 bases short, with 16 bases between. CDR1 is SGHAT and CDR2 is FQNNGV in the germline V gene. There are 16 residues in the CDR3. Here the CDR3 DNA reads TGTGCCAGCAGCCCCCCCGGGACTGGAGCTAACTATGGCTACACCTTC. It translates to CASSPPGTGANYGYTF.

This clone was recorded a few times. V is TRBV4-2 and J is TRBJ2-1, with 10 bases that match TRBD2. Germline CDR1 reads LGHNA; CDR2 reads YNFKEQ. V gave up 1 base and J gave up 7 bases; unmatched junction bases: 7. The CDR3 runs 16 residues. CDR3 sequence (DNA): TGTGCCAGCAGCCAAGCATTACTAGCGGGATCGAATGAGCAGTTCTTC. As protein: CASSQALLAGSNEQFF.

The rearrangement uses TRBV6-5 and TRBJ1-5, with 9 bases aligning to TRBD1. Trimming cost V 6 bases and J 7 bases; bases outside gene matches: 10. The CDR3 totals 15 residues. Germline-derived CDR1 and CDR2 are MNHEY and SVGAGI. CDR3 nucleotides: TGTGCCAGCAGCCAAGACAGGGGGTGGTGGCAGCCCCAGCATTTT. This codes for CASSQDRGWWQPQHF.

The V call is TRBV27, the J call TRBJ2-2; 11 bases are shared with TRBD2. This CDR3 spans 18 amino acids. Germline CDR1 MNHEY, CDR2 SMNVEV (reference sequence). The junction had 9 bases not matched to a gene; V was cut back by 0 bases and J by 6 bases. CDR3 in amino acids: CASSLSQKLAGVPGELFF. CDR3 DNA: TGTGCCAGCAGTTTATCCCAAAAACTAGCGGGAGTTCCCGGGGAGCTGTTTTTT.

The V and J genes are TRBV2 and TRBJ2-1, with D uncertain. CDR1 and CDR2 (germline): SNHLY, FYNNEI. Trimming removed 4 bases from V and 9 bases from J, with 7 bases in between. The CDR3 contains 11 residues. In nucleotides, the CDR3 is TGTGCCAGCAGTGCTAGATTTGAGCAGTTCTTC. Translated, it gives CASSARFEQFF.